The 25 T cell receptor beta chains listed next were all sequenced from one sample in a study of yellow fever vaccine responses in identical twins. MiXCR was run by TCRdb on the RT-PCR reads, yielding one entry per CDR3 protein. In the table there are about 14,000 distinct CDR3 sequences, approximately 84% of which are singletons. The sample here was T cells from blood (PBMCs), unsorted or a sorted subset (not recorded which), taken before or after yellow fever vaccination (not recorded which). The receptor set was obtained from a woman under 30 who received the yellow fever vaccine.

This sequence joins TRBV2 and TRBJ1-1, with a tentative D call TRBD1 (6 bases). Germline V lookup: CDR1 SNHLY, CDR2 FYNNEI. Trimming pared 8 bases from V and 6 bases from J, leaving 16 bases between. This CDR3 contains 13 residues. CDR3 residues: CASLVGGRAEAFF. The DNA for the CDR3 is TGTGCCAGCCTCGTGGGGGGCCGCGCTGAAGCTTTCTTT.

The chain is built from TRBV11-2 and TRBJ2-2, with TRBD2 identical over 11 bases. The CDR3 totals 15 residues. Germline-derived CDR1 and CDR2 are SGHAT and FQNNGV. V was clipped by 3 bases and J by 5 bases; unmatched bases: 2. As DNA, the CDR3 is TGTGCCAGCAGCTTTAGCGGGAGGGGTACCGGGGAGCTGTTTTTT. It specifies CASSFSGRGTGELFF.

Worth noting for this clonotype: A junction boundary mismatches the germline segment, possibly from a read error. Written as DNA, the CDR3 is TGTGCCAGCAGCCTCCATGCCATAAACATTCAGTACTTC. It specifies CASSLHAINIQYF. The chain combines TRBV11-3 with TRBJ2-4; D remains unclear. The CDR3 loop spans 13 amino acids. Germline V gives CDR1 SGHNT, CDR2 YENEEA. Together with reference TRBV11-3 and TRBJ2-4, the CDR3 gives the full variable domain: EAGVVQSPRYKIIEKKQPVAFWCNPISGHNTLYWYLQNLGQGPELLIRYENEEAVDDSQLPKDRFSAERLKGVDSTLKIQPAELGDSAVYLCASSLHAINIQYFGAGTRLSVL.

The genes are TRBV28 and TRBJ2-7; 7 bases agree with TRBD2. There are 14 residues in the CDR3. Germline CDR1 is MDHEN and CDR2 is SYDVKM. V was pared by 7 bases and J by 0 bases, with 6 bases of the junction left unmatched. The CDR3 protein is CASIGTSDSYEQYF. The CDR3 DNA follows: TGTGCCAGCATCGGAACTAGCGACTCCTACGAGCAGTACTTC.

This CDR3 is CASRSIAKNIQYF. The CDR3 bases are TGTGCCAGCAGATCTATAGCCAAAAACATTCAGTACTTC. This chain connects TRBV11-3 to TRBJ2-4; D gene ambiguous. With 6 bases removed from V and 0 bases from J, the gap between germline ends came to 6 bases. Germline CDR1 SGHNT, CDR2 YENEEA. The CDR3 sequence is 13 residues long. Full variable domain (missing parts from reference TRBV11-3 and TRBJ2-4): EAGVVQSPRYKIIEKKQPVAFWCNPISGHNTLYWYLQNLGQGPELLIRYENEEAVDDSQLPKDRFSAERLKGVDSTLKIQPAELGDSAVYLCASRSIAKNIQYFGAGTRLSVL.

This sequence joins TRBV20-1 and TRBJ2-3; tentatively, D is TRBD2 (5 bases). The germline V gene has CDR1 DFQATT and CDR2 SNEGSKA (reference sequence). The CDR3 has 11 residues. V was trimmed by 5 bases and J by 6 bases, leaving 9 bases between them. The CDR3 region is CSAHTRDTQYF. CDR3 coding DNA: TGCAGTGCTCATACTAGGGATACGCAGTATTTT.

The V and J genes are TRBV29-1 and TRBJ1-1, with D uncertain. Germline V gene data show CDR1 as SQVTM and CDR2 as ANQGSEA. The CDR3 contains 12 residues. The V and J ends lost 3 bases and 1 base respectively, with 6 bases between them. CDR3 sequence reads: CSVDRANTEAFF. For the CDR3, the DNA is TGCAGCGTTGATAGGGCGAACACTGAAGCTTTCTTT.

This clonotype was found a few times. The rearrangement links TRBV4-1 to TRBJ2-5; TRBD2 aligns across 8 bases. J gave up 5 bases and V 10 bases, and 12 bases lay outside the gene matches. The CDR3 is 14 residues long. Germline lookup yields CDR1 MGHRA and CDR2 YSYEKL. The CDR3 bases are TGCGCCATCACCACAGACGGGAGGGGGGAGACCCAGTACTTC. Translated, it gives CAITTDGRGETQYF.

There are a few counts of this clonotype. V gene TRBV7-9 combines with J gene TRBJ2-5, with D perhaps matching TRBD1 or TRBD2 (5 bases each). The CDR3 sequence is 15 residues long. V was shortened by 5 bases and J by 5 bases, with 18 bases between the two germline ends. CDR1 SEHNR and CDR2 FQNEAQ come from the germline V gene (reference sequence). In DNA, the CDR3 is TGTGCCAGCAGCGTTGGGACGCATGGTTCGGAGACCCAGTACTTC. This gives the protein CASSVGTHGSETQYF.

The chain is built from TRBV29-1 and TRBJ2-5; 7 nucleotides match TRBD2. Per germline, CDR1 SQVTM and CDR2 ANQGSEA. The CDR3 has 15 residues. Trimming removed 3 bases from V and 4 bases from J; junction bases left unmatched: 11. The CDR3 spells CSVDMGGGTSETQYF. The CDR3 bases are TGCAGCGTTGATATGGGGGGAGGGACCTCAGAGACCCAGTACTTC.

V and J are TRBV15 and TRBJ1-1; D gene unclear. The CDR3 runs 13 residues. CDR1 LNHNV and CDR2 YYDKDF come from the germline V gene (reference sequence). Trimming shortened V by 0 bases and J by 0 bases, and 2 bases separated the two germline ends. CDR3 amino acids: CATSRELNTEAFF. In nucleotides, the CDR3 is TGTGCCACCAGCAGAGAACTGAACACTGAAGCTTTCTTT.

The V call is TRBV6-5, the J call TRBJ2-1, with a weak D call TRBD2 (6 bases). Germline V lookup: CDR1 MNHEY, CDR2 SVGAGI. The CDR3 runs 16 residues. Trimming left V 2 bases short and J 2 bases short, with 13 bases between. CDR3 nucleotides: TGTGCCAGCAGTTACGTCCGCGGAGGGGCCTACAATGAGCAGTTCTTC. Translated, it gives CASSYVRGGAYNEQFF.

The CDR3 spells CASTKLNREKLFF. The CDR3 DNA sequence: TGTGCCAGCACTAAACTAAATCGGGAAAAACTGTTTTTT. The chain uses TRBV11-2 and TRBJ1-4; D call uncertain. Between the trimmed V and J ends, which lost 7 bases and 8 bases, there was a span of 14 bases. Germline CDR1 and CDR2: SGHAT and FQNNGV. CDR3 length: 13 amino acids.

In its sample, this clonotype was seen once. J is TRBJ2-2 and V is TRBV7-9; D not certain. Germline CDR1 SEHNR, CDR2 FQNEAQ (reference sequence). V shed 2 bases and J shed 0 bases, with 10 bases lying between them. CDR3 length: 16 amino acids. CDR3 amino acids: CASSLNSGANTGELFF. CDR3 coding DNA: TGTGCCAGCAGCTTAAACTCAGGCGCGAACACCGGGGAGCTGTTTTTT.

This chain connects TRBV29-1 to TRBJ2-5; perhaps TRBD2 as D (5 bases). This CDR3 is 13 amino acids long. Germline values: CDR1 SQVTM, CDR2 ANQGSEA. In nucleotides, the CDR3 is TGCAGTGCTTGTCGGGATTTACAAGAGACCCAGTACTTC. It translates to CSACRDLQETQYF.

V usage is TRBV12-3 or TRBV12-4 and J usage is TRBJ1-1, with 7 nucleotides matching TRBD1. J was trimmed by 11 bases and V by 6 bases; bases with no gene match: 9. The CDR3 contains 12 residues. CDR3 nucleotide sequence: TGTGCCAGCAGCATAAGACAGGGTTTGGCTTTCTTT. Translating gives CASSIRQGLAFF.

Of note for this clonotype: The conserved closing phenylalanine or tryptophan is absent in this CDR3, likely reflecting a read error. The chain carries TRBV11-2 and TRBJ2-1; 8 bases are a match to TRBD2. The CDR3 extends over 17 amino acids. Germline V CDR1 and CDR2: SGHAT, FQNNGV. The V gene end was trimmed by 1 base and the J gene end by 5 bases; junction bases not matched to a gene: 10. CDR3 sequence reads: CASSLGGVRTSHNEQFL. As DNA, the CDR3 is TGTGCCAGCAGCTTAGGGGGGGTGCGGACTAGCCACAATGAGCAGTTCCTC.

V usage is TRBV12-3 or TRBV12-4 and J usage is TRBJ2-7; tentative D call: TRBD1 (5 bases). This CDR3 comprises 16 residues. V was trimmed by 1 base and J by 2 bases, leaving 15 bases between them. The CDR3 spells CASSLGRTRGTYEQYF. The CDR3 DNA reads TGTGCCAGCAGTTTAGGAAGGACAAGGGGTACCTACGAGCAGTACTTC.

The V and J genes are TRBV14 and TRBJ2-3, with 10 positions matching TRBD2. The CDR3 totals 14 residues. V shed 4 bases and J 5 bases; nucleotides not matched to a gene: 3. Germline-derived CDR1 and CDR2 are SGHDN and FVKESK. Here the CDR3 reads CASSRASGRDTQYF. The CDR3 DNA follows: TGTGCCAGCAGCCGGGCTAGCGGGAGAGATACGCAGTATTTT.

CDR3 bases: TGTGCCAGCAGCCGCACAGGCTTGGATGGCTACACCTTC. It codes for CASSRTGLDGYTF. The rearrangement joins TRBV14 to TRBJ1-2; the D gene is possibly TRBD1 (5 bases). The ends were cut back, 4 bases at V and 6 bases at J, with 12 bases in the middle. Germline V gives CDR1 SGHDN, CDR2 FVKESK. This CDR3 is built from 13 residues.

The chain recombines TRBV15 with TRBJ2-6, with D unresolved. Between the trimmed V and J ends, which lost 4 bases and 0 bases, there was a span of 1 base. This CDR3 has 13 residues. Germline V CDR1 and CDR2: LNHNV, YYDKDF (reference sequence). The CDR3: CATSTSGANVLTF. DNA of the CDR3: TGTGCCACCAGCACCTCTGGGGCCAACGTCCTGACTTTC.

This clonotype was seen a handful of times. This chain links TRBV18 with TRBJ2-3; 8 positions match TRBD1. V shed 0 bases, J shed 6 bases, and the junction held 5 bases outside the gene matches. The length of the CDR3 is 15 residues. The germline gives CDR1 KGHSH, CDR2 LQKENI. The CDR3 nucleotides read TGTGCCAGCTCACCACCGGGCAGGGGGCTTGATACGCAGTATTTT. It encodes CASSPPGRGLDTQYF. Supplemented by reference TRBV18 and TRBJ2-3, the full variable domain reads NAGVMQNPRHLVRRRGQEARLRCSPMKGHSHVYWYRQLPEEGLKFMVYLQKENIIDESGMPKERFSAEFPKEGPSILRIQQVVRGDSAAYFCASSPPGRGLDTQYFGPGTRLTVL.

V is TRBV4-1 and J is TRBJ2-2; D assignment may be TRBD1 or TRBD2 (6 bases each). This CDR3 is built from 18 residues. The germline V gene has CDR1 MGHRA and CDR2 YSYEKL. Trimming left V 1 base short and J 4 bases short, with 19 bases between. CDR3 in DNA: TGCGCCAGCAGCCAAGCCGTCCCGGGGGCGGTTTTCACCGGGGAGCTGTTTTTT. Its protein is CASSQAVPGAVFTGELFF.

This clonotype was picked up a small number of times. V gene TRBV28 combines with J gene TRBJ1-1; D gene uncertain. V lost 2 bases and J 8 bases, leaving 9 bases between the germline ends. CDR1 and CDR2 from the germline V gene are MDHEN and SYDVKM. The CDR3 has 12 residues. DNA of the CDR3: TGTGCCAGCAGTTTAATTAGGGAAGAAGCTTTCTTT. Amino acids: CASSLIREEAFF.

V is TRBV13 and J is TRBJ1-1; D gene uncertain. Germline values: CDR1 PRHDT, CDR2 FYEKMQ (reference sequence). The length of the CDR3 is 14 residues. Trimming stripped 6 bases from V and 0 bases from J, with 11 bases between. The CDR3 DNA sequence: TGTGCCAGCAGAATTAGACTCATGAACACTGAAGCTTTCTTT. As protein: CASRIRLMNTEAFF.